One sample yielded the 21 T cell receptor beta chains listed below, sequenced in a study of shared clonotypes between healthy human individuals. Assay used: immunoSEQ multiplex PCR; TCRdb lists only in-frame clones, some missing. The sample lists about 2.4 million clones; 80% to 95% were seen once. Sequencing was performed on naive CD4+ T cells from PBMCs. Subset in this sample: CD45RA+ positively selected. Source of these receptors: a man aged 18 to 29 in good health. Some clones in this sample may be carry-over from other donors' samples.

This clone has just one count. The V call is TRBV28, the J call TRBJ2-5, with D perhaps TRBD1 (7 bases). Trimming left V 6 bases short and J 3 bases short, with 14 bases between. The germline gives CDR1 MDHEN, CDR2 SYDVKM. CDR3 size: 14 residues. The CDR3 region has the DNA TGTGCCAGCAGAGGAGGGGGCGCAAAAGAGACCCAGTACTTC. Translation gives CASRGGGAKETQYF.

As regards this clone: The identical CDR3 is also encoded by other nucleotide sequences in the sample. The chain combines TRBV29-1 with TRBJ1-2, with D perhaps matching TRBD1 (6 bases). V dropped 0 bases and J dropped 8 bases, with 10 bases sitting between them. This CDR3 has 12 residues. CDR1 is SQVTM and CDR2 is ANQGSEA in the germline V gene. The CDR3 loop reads CSVEERGYGYTF. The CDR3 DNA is TGCAGCGTTGAAGAGAGGGGGTACGGCTACACCTTC.

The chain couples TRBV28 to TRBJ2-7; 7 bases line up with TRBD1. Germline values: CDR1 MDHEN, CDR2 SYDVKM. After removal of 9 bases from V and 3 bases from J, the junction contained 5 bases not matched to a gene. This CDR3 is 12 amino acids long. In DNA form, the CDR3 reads TGTGCCAGTCGGGACAGCCACTACGAGCAGTACTTC. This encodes CASRDSHYEQYF.

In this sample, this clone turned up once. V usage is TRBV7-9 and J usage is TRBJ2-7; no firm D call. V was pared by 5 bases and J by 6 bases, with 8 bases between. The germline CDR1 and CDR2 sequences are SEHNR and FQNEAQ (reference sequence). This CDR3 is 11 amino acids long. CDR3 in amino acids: CASSRQSEQYF. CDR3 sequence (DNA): TGTGCCAGCAGCCGACAAAGCGAGCAGTACTTC.

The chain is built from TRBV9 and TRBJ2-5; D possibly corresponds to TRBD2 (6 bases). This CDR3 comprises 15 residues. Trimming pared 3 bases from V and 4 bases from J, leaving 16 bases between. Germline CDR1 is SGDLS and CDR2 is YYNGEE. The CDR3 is CASSGRAFQGETQYF. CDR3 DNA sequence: TGTGCCAGCAGCGGGAGGGCTTTCCAGGGAGAGACCCAGTACTTC.

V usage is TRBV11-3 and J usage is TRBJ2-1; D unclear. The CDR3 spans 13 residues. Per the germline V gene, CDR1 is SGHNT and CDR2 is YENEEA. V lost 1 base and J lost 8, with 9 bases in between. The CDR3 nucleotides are TGTGCCAGCAGCTTAGCTACCGATTATGAGCAGTTCTTC. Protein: CASSLATDYEQFF. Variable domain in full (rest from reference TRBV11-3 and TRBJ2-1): EAGVVQSPRYKIIEKKQPVAFWCNPISGHNTLYWYLQNLGQGPELLIRYENEEAVDDSQLPKDRFSAERLKGVDSTLKIQPAELGDSAVYLCASSLATDYEQFFGPGTRLTVL.

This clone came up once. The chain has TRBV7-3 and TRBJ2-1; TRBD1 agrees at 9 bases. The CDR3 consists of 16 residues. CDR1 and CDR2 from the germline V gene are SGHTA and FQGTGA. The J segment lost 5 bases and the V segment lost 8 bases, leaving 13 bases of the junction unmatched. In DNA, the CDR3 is TGTGCCAGCTCCCCGGGACAGGGTCGTGTCCACAATGAGCAGTTCTTC. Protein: CASSPGQGRVHNEQFF.

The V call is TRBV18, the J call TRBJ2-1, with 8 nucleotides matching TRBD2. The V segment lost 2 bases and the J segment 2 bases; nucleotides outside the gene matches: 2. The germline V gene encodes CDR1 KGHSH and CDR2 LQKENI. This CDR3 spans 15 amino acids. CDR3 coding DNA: TGTGCCAGCTCACCAAGCGGGGGAACCTACAATGAGCAGTTCTTC. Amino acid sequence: CASSPSGGTYNEQFF.

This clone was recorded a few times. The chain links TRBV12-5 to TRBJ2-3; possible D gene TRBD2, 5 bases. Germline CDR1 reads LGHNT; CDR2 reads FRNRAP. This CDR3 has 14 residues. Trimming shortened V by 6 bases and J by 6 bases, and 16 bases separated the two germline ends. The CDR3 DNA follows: TGTGCTAGTGGCCCCGCGGGTGGGCGGGATACGCAGTATTTT. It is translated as CASGPAGGRDTQYF.

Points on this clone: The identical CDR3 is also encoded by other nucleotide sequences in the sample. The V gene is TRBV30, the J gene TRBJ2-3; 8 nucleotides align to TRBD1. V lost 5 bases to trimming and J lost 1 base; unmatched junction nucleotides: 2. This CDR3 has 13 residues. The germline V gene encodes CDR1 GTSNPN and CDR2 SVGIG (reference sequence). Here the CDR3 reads CAWGQGGTDTQYF. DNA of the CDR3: TGTGCCTGGGGACAGGGTGGCACAGATACGCAGTATTTT.

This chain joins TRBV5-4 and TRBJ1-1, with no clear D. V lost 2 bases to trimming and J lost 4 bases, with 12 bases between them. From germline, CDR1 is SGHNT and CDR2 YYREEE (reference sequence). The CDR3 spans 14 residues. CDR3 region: CASSLRAPGTEAFF. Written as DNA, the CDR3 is TGTGCCAGCAGCTTACGGGCCCCGGGCACTGAAGCTTTCTTT.

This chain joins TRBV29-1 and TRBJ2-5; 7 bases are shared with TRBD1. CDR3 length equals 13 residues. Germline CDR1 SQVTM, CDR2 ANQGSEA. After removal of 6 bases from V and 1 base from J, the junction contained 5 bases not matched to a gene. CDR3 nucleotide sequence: TGCAGCGTCGGGGACAGTTTCCAAGAGACCCAGTACTTC. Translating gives CSVGDSFQETQYF.

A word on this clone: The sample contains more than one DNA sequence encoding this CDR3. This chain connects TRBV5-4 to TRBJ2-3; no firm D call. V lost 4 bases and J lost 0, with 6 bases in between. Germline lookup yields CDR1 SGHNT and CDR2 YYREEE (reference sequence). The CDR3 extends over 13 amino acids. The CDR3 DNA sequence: TGTGCCAGCAGCCCGGACAGCACAGATACGCAGTATTTT. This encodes CASSPDSTDTQYF.

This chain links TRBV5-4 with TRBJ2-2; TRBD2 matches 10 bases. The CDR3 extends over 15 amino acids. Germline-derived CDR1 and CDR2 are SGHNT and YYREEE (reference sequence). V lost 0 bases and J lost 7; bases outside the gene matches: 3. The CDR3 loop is CASSLVAGGRGELFF. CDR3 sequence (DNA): TGTGCCAGCAGCTTGGTAGCGGGAGGTCGCGGGGAGCTGTTTTTT.

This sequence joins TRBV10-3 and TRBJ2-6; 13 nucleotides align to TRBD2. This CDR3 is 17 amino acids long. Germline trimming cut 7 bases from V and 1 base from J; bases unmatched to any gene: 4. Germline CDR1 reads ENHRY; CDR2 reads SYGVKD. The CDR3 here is CAIKGLAGDSGANVLTF. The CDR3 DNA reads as TGTGCCATCAAAGGACTAGCGGGAGATTCTGGGGCCAACGTCCTGACTTTC.

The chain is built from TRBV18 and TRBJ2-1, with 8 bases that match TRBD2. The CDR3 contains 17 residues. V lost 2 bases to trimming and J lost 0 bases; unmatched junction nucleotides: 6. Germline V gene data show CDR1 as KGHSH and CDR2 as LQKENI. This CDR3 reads CASSPNTGRGSYNEQFF. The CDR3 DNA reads TGTGCCAGCTCACCAAATACCGGGAGGGGCTCCTACAATGAGCAGTTCTTC.

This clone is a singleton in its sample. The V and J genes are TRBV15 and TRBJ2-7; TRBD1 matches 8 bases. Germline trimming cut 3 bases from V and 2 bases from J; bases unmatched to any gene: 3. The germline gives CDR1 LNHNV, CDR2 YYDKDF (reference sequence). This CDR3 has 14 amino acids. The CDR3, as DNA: TGTGCCACCAGCAGGCCGGGACAGGCCTACGAGCAGTACTTC. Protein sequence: CATSRPGQAYEQYF. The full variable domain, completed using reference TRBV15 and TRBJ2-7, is DAMVIQNPRYQVTQFGKPVTLSCSQTLNHNVMYWYQQKSSQAPKLLFHYYDKDFNNEADTPDNFQSRRPNTSFCFLDIRSPGLGDTAMYLCATSRPGQAYEQYFGPGTRLTVT.

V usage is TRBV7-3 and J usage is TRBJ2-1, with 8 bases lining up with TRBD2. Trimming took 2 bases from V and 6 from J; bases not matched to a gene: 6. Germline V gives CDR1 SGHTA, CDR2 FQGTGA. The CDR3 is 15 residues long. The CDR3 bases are TGTGCCAGCAGCTTAGGCAGCGGGAGTGCCAATGAGCAGTTCTTC. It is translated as CASSLGSGSANEQFF. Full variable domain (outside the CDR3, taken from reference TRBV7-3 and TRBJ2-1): GAGVSQTPSNKVTEKGKYVELRCDPISGHTALYWYRQSLGQGPEFLIYFQGTGAADDSGLPNDRFFAVRPEGSVSTLKIQRTERGDSAVYLCASSLGSGSANEQFFGPGTRLTVL.

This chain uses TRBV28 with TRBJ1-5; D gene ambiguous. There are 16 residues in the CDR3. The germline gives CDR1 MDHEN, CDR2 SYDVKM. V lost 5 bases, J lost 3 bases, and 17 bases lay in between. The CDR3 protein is CASSTPFGVNNQPQHF. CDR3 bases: TGTGCCAGCAGTACCCCTTTTGGGGTGAACAATCAGCCCCAGCATTTT.

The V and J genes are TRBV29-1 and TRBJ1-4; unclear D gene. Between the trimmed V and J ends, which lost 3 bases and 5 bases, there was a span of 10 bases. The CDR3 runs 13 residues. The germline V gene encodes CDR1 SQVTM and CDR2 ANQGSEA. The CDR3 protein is CSVEGGGNEKLFF. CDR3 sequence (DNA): TGCAGCGTTGAGGGAGGTGGGAATGAAAAACTGTTTTTT.

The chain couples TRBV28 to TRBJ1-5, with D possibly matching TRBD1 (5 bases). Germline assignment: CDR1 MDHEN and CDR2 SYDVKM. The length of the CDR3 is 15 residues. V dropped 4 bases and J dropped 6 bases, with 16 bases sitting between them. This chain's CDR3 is CASSSLGLGAQPQHF. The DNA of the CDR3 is TGTGCCAGCAGTTCTTTGGGACTGGGAGCTCAGCCCCAGCATTTT.